Ten or more counts support the clone carrying this T cell receptor (beta chain). Its antigen is currently unknown. TCRdb itself ran the 5' RACE reads through MiXCR, one entry per CDR3 protein. This sample has 75,000 to 90,000 distinct CDR3 sequences; roughly 12% occur once, and the top ten carry approximately 1%. The sample is drawn from a study of early T cells in non-severe SARS-CoV-2 infection. Study-wide points: A preference for anti-spike CD8 responses marked VDJdb matching, which missed private and CD4 specificities.

Sequencing was performed on whole blood. The TCR comes from an adult who was a healthcare worker with PCR-confirmed SARS-CoV-2 infection or an uninfected control (not recorded which).

This chain's CDR3 is CASSRHEEDQPQHF. As DNA, the CDR3 is TGTGCCAGCAGTCGCCACGAGGAGGATCAGCCCCAGCATTTT. The chain carries TRBV6-2 or TRBV6-3 and TRBJ1-5; D remains unclear. From germline, CDR1 is MNHEY and CDR2 SVGEGT. V was cut by 5 bases and J by 5 bases, with 13 bases left in between. There are 14 residues in the CDR3.